This is a list of T cell receptor beta chains from one sample in a study of PD-1 blockade in classical Hodgkin lymphoma. TCRdb's table, derived via immunoSEQ multiplex PCR, lists solely in-frame clones and lacks some. The sample lists over 9,000 clones, approximately 85% occurring once. Specimen: CD8+ T cells from blood, collected before the fourth cycle of nivolumab. The receptors originated from a human donor with classical Hodgkin lymphoma. The donor label of this sample is uncertain. Each CDR3 is given without its conserved first and last residue.

V gene,J gene,CDR3 protein
TRBV9,TRBJ2-7,ASSVGGRGPQY
TRBV27,TRBJ2-6,ASSPWTGSGLFSGANVLT
TRBV7-9,TRBJ1-2,ASSPPGQRGAFNYGYT
TRBV7-9,TRBJ2-5,ASSLPRGEGQETQY
TRBV2,TRBJ2-3,ASSDLGRVSDTQY
TRBV7-9,TRBJ2-1,ASSPGLAGGNSSYNEQF
TRBV19,TRBJ1-1,ASSTRDITFMNTEAF
TRBV2,TRBJ1-4,ASRAQPGGTNEKLF
TRBV7-6,TRBJ2-7,ASSSRTDSYEQY
TRBV19,TRBJ2-3,ASSAGLAGDTQY
TRBV20-1,TRBJ2-7,SAREQQEQY
TRBV5-8,TRBJ1-1,ASSLGGNTEAF
TRBV18,TRBJ2-7,ASSQRLAGGPMSGEQY
TRBV4-1,TRBJ2-7,ASSPSQTGPYEQY
TRBV19,TRBJ2-3,ASSLAGEDTQY
TRBV4-1,TRBJ2-1,ASSQERLRGYNEQF
TRBV19,TRBJ1-1,ASTPPRGGGTEAF
TRBV7-9,TRBJ1-1,ASSEQPEAF
TRBV6-4,TRBJ2-1,ASSDETSGRSRMGEQF
TRBV6-5,TRBJ1-1,ASSYGPGGNTEAF
TRBV7-2,TRBJ2-7,ASSSPGSYEQY
TRBV5-4,TRBJ2-2,ASSFQGTGELF
TRBV4-2,TRBJ2-5,ASSQLAWAETQY
TRBV4-3,TRBJ1-1,ASSWGMNTEAF
TRBV5-5,TRBJ2-1,ASSLPLGHEQF
TRBV30,TRBJ2-2,AWSPQGVDTGELF
TRBV7-6,TRBJ2-7,ASESGTGTYEQY
TRBV2,TRBJ2-1,ASGGDRETVDPYNEQF
TRBV5-1,TRBJ2-7,ASSLGVTGGLSYEQY
TRBV25-1,TRBJ1-1,ASSELGETGNTEAF
TRBV4-3,TRBJ1-1,ASSRGTLDGNTEAF
TRBV19,TRBJ1-1,ASRAGEVTEAF
TRBV28,TRBJ1-2,ASSFTRQGGGRGYT
TRBV15,TRBJ1-6,ATSRGIGSYNSPLH
TRBV2,TRBJ1-2,ASRGQNSANYGYT
TRBV7-2,TRBJ2-2,ASSPRLAGITGELF
TRBV11-2,TRBJ2-7,ASSPYSYPYEQY
TRBV15,TRBJ1-2,ATSREAGASYGYT
TRBV19,TRBJ2-1,ASSIQGVNEQF
TRBV7-6,TRBJ1-5,ASSLLDHQPQH
TRBV19,TRBJ2-2,ASIPDRGNTGELF
TRBV7-9,TRBJ2-7,ASSFRPDEQY